Following are 22 T cell receptor beta chains from one sample sequenced in a study of shared clonotypes between healthy human individuals. Sequencing was performed with immunoSEQ multiplex PCR; in TCRdb, only in-frame clones are kept and a portion is missing. This sample has roughly 1.4 million clones; approximately 98.5% occur once, and the top ten carry around 0.38%. Sequencing was carried out using naive CD4+ T cells sorted from blood. Subset reported: CD45RA+ positively selected. These receptors came from a young man in good health.

A note on this clone: This sample includes further DNA sequences coding for the same CDR3. The chain joins TRBV19 to TRBJ2-3, with unresolved D. There are 14 residues in the CDR3. In germline, CDR1 is LNHDA, CDR2 SQIVND (reference sequence). V lost 3 bases, J lost 2 bases, and 9 bases lay in between. Here the CDR3 DNA reads TGTGCCAGTAGTATCGGTCAGATCACAGATACGCAGTATTTT. Residues: CASSIGQITDTQYF.

The V and J genes are TRBV10-2 and TRBJ2-7, with 10 bases lining up with TRBD1. This CDR3 has 14 residues. Germline lookup yields CDR1 WSHSY and CDR2 SAAADI. V lost 5 bases and J lost 2; bases outside the gene matches: 3. The CDR3 DNA follows: TGCGCCAGCAGTCCGGGACAGGGGACCTACGAGCAGTACTTC. Translating it yields CASSPGQGTYEQYF.

The V call is TRBV7-9, the J call TRBJ1-1, with TRBD1 matching 7 bases. The CDR3 totals 14 residues. With 2 bases clipped from V and 5 bases from J, the junction kept 5 bases outside the gene matches. Germline CDR1 reads SEHNR; CDR2 reads FQNEAQ (reference sequence). Here the CDR3 DNA reads TGTGCCAGCAGCTTAAAACAGGGGATAACTGAAGCTTTCTTT. Translated, it gives CASSLKQGITEAFF.

V usage is TRBV7-3 and J usage is TRBJ2-1; 11 positions agree with TRBD2. Germline lookup yields CDR1 SGHTA and CDR2 FQGTGA. With V trimmed by 2 bases and J by 7 bases, 4 bases remained unmatched. This CDR3 has 15 residues. CDR3 region: CASSLLAGGDNEQFF. As DNA, the CDR3 is TGTGCCAGCAGCTTATTAGCGGGAGGGGATAATGAGCAGTTCTTC.

V usage is TRBV9 and J usage is TRBJ2-3; 7 nucleotides match TRBD1. Germline values: CDR1 SGDLS, CDR2 YYNGEE. There are 16 residues in the CDR3. The J segment lost 2 bases and the V segment lost 4 bases, leaving 10 bases of the junction unmatched. This chain's CDR3 is CASSPRQGQPTDTQYF. DNA for the CDR3: TGTGCCAGCAGCCCTCGACAGGGACAACCCACAGATACGCAGTATTTT.

The rearrangement uses TRBV5-4 and TRBJ1-1, with D perhaps TRBD1 (5 bases). Trimming took off 7 bases at V and 3 bases at J, with 19 bases between the two ends. CDR3 length equals 15 residues. CDR1 is SGHNT, CDR2 YYREEE, per germline (reference sequence). The CDR3: CASPSPRGGDTEAFF. The CDR3 DNA sequence: TGTGCCAGCCCCTCCCCCCGGGGAGGGGACACTGAAGCTTTCTTT.

The chain uses TRBV6-5 and TRBJ2-5; 7 bases map to TRBD2. Germline CDR1 MNHEY, CDR2 SVGAGI. Germline trimming cut 3 bases from V and 2 bases from J; bases unmatched to any gene: 9. The CDR3 is 16 residues long. The CDR3 is CASSYSGLLKQETQYF. CDR3 bases: TGTGCCAGCAGTTATTCGGGACTACTTAAACAAGAGACCCAGTACTTC.

J is TRBJ1-4 and V is TRBV5-1, with TRBD1 identical over 8 bases. Germline V gives CDR1 SGHRS, CDR2 YFSETQ. The CDR3 is made up of 15 amino acids. The V gene end was trimmed by 0 bases and the J gene end by 7 bases; junction bases not matched to a gene: 5. CDR3 in amino acids: CASSLAATGVEKLFF. DNA of the CDR3: TGCGCCAGCAGCTTGGCCGCGACAGGGGTTGAAAAACTGTTTTTT.

This clone is a singleton in its sample. The CDR3 sequence: CASSLRLAVGKETQYF. The CDR3 DNA follows: TGTGCCAGCAGCCTCCGACTAGCGGTGGGAAAAGAGACCCAGTACTTC. The chain combines TRBV11-2 with TRBJ2-5; the match to TRBD2 covers 9 bases. The germline V gene encodes CDR1 SGHAT and CDR2 FQNNGV. This CDR3 region has 16 residues. With 5 bases clipped from V and 3 bases from J, the junction kept 10 bases outside the gene matches. The whole variable domain, filled in from reference TRBV11-2 and TRBJ2-5, reads EAGVAQSPRYKIIEKRQSVAFWCNPISGHATLYWYQQILGQGPKLLIQFQNNGVVDDSQLPKDRFSAERLKGVDSTLKIQPAKLEDSAVYLCASSLRLAVGKETQYFGPGTRLLVL.

The CDR3 region is CASSLWEGTGGSYTF. CDR3 sequence (DNA): TGTGCCAGCAGTTTATGGGAAGGGACAGGGGGATCGTACACCTTC. The chain recombines TRBV27 with TRBJ1-2, with TRBD1 matching over 11 bases. V lost 1 base to trimming and J lost 11 bases; unmatched junction nucleotides: 9. Looked up from germline, CDR1 is MNHEY and CDR2 is SMNVEV (reference sequence). The CDR3 covers 15 residues.

The chain carries TRBV29-1 and TRBJ2-1; TRBD2 matches at 12 bases. The length of the CDR3 is 14 residues. Trimming at V came to 7 bases and at J to 8 bases, leaving 9 bases not matched to a gene. Germline V gene sequence: CDR1 SQVTM, CDR2 ANQGSEA. CDR3: CSAKTSGSSDEQFF. The CDR3 DNA follows: TGCAGCGCTAAGACTAGCGGGAGCAGCGATGAGCAGTTCTTC.

The CDR3 region has the DNA TGTGCCAGCCGTGCCGGGACCTTCTACGAGCAGTACTTC. It specifies CASRAGTFYEQYF. The chain joins TRBV19 to TRBJ2-7; TRBD1 or TRBD2 may be the D gene (5 bases each). Germline values: CDR1 LNHDA, CDR2 SQIVND (reference sequence). Trimming removed 9 bases at V and 3 bases at J, with 15 bases between. This CDR3 has 13 amino acids. The full variable domain, rest sourced from reference TRBV19 and TRBJ2-7, is DGGITQSPKYLFRKEGQNVTLSCEQNLNHDAMYWYRQDPGQGLRLIYYSQIVNDFQKGDIAEGYSVSREKKESFPLTVTSAQKNPTAFYLCASRAGTFYEQYFGPGTRLTVT.

The chain employs TRBV5-1 and TRBJ2-6, with D maybe TRBD2 (5 bases). With 4 bases removed from V and 0 bases from J, the gap between germline ends came to 14 bases. This CDR3 is 17 amino acids long. Germline V gives CDR1 SGHRS, CDR2 YFSETQ. The CDR3 DNA reads as TGCGCCAGCAGCGCGGGCCCAAGTAGCTCTGGGGCCAACGTCCTGACTTTC. Its translation is CASSAGPSSSGANVLTF.

V and J are TRBV19 and TRBJ1-1, with TRBD1 as a possible D gene (6 bases). Trimming removed 3 bases at V and 11 bases at J, with 16 bases between. Germline values: CDR1 LNHDA, CDR2 SQIVND (reference sequence). The CDR3 totals 13 residues. Written as DNA, the CDR3 is TGTGCCAGTAGTATTAAGTCTGGGGGCGACGCTTTCTTT. Its translation is CASSIKSGGDAFF.

The V and J genes are TRBV5-6 and TRBJ2-2; D ambiguous. CDR1 and CDR2 from the germline V gene are SGHDT and YYEEEE. The CDR3 length is 16 residues. Trimming removed 4 bases from V and 2 bases from J, with 15 bases in between. CDR3: CASSIPGTANTGELFF. For the CDR3, the DNA is TGTGCCAGCAGCATTCCGGGTACAGCTAACACCGGGGAGCTGTTTTTT.

The gene calls are TRBV28 and TRBJ2-4, with unresolved D. V was pared by 8 bases and J by 0 bases, with 14 bases between. CDR1 is MDHEN and CDR2 is SYDVKM in the germline V gene. This CDR3 is 15 amino acids long. The CDR3 nucleotides are TGTGCCAGCCGAGTGAGCACCCTAGCCAAAAACATTCAGTACTTC. It specifies CASRVSTLAKNIQYF.

The chain combines TRBV25-1 with TRBJ2-3, with D possibly being TRBD1 or TRBD2 (5 bases each). Trimming cost V 5 bases and J 1 base, with 10 bases left between them. The CDR3 has 14 amino acids. Germline V gives CDR1 MGHDK, CDR2 SYGVNS. CDR3 residues: CASSSTGRTDTQYF. The DNA of the CDR3 is TGTGCCAGCAGTTCTACGGGACGCACAGATACGCAGTATTTT. Using reference TRBV25-1 and TRBJ2-3 for the parts outside the CDR3, the full variable domain is EADIYQTPRYLVIGTGKKITLECSQTMGHDKMYWYQQDPGMELHLIHYSYGVNSTEKGDLSSESTVSRIRTEHFPLTLESARPSHTSQYLCASSSTGRTDTQYFGPGTRLTVL.

The chain recombines TRBV21-1 with TRBJ2-7; the D call TRBD2 from the table was never checked on the DNA. TRBV21-1 is a pseudogene locus. This CDR3 is built from 17 residues. Here the CDR3 reads CASKGLAGLGSSYEQYF. CDR3 DNA sequence: TGTGCCAGCAAGGGACTAGCGGGCCTTGGGAGCTCCTACGAGCAGTACTTC.

The chain recombines TRBV4-1 with TRBJ2-1, with 13 bases fitting TRBD2. This CDR3 spans 17 amino acids. With V trimmed by 0 bases and J by 4 bases, 3 bases remained unmatched. Per the germline V gene, CDR1 is MGHRA and CDR2 is YSYEKL. The CDR3 region has the DNA TGCGCCAGCAGCCAAGATGGGGGACTAGCGGGGTACAATGAGCAGTTCTTC. Amino acids: CASSQDGGLAGYNEQFF.

V gene TRBV27 combines with J gene TRBJ1-1; no definite D call. The V gene lost 5 bases and the J gene lost 3 bases, with 10 bases spanning the gap. The germline CDR1 and CDR2 sequences are MNHEY and SMNVEV (reference sequence). CDR3 size: 13 residues. The CDR3 DNA sequence: TGTGCCAGCAGTATTTCTTGGGACACTGAAGCTTTCTTT. Translating gives CASSISWDTEAFF.

This clone was seen just once. The chain has TRBV2 and TRBJ1-5; D is undetermined. The CDR3 length is 15 residues. The V end lost 1 base, the J end lost 7 bases, and 14 bases lay between the germline ends. Germline V gene sequence: CDR1 SNHLY, CDR2 FYNNEI. The CDR3 DNA sequence: TGTGCCAGCAGTGAAGTTTCCCTGTCCCGCCAGCCCCAGCATTTT. Translating it yields CASSEVSLSRQPQHF. The entire variable domain, with the rest obtained from reference TRBV2 and TRBJ1-5, is as follows: EPEVTQTPSHQVTQMGQEVILRCVPISNHLYFYWYRQILGQKVEFLVSFYNNEISEKSEIFDDQFSVERPDGSNFTLKIRSTKLEDSAMYFCASSEVSLSRQPQHFGDGTRLSIL.

This clone appeared a single time. The V call is TRBV25-1, the J call TRBJ1-2, with TRBD1 as a possible D gene (5 bases). V was clipped by 5 bases and J by 4 bases, with 11 bases between them. The CDR3 covers 13 residues. Germline values: CDR1 MGHDK, CDR2 SYGVNS. CDR3 in DNA: TGTGCCAGCAGTATGGGGGGGAGCTATGGCTACACCTTC. As protein: CASSMGGSYGYTF.